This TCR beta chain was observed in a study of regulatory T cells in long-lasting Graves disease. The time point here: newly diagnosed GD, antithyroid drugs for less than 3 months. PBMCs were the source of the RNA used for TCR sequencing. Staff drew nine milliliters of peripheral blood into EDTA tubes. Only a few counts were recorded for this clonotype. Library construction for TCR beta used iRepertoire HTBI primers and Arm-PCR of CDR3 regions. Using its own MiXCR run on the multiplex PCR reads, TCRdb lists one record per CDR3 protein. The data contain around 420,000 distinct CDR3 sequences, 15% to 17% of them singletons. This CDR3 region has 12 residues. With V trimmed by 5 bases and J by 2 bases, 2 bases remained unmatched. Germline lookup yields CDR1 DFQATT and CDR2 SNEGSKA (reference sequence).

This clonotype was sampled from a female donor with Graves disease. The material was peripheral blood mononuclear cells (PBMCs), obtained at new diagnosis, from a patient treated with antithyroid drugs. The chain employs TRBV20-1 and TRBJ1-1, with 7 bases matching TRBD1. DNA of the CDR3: TGCAGTGCTTGGGACAGCAACACTGAAGCTTTCTTT. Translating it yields CSAWDSNTEAFF.